The 8 T cell receptor beta chains below all came from one sample that was sequenced in a study of OX40 agonist ivuxolimab in advanced cancers. Receptor amplification or capture employed the immunoSEQ multiplex PCR assay. This immuneACCESS table, as held by TCRdb, lists in-frame sequences with V and J called but not all clones. Of the missing ones, under half trace to an unresolved V gene in checked studies; the others have no known cause. The table for this sample lists 60,000 to 90,000 clones; 88% of them were counted only once. The ten largest clonotypes hold roughly 1% of the sample. The sample was CD4+ or CD8+ T cells sorted from blood, taken in a trial of the OX40 agonist ivuxolimab. Receptors were obtained from an adult with an advanced solid tumor such as melanoma, head and neck, liver or kidney cancer.

This sequence joins TRBV5-4 and TRBJ2-2; 8 bases match TRBD1. Per the germline V gene, CDR1 is SGHNT and CDR2 is YYREEE (reference sequence). V lost 4 bases and J lost 4; bases outside the gene matches: 9. CDR3 length equals 16 residues. The CDR3 region is CASSPPGGRSTGELFF. CDR3 bases: TGTGCCAGCAGCCCCCCAGGGGGCCGCAGCACCGGGGAGCTGTTTTTT.

The chain uses TRBV6-6 and TRBJ2-1; possible D gene TRBD2, 5 bases. The CDR3 has 14 residues. V shed 4 bases and J shed 15 bases, with 22 bases lying between them. Germline V gene lookup returns CDR1 MNHNY and CDR2 SVGAGI (reference sequence). The DNA of the CDR3 is TGTGCCAGCAGTTCGGAAGCGGCGTTTTCCCCCCGGTTCTTC. This gives the protein CASSSEAAFSPRFF.

The chain uses TRBV9 and TRBJ2-3; D might be TRBD1 or TRBD2, each matching 5 bases. The V and J ends lost 0 bases and 8 bases respectively, with 10 bases between them. Germline CDR1 and CDR2: SGDLS and YYNGEE. The CDR3 is made up of 13 amino acids. The CDR3 loop reads CASSVAGGTTQYF. The CDR3 DNA reads as TGTGCCAGCAGCGTAGCTGGGGGAACTACGCAGTATTTT. Combining the CDR3 with reference TRBV9 and TRBJ2-3 gives the whole variable domain DSGVTQTPKHLITATGQRVTLRCSPRSGDLSVYWYQQSLDQGLQFLIQYYNGEERAKGNILERFSAQQFPDLHSELNLSSLELGDSALYFCASSVAGGTTQYFGPGTRLTVL.

The gene calls are TRBV11-2 and TRBJ2-3; possibly TRBD1 or TRBD2 for D (5 bases each). The CDR3 is 16 residues long. From germline, CDR1 is SGHAT and CDR2 FQNNGV. V shed 5 bases and J shed 1 base, with 16 bases lying between them. CDR3 residues: CASSPWGSGRTDTQYF. DNA for the CDR3: TGTGCCAGCAGCCCCTGGGGGTCTGGGCGCACAGATACGCAGTATTTT.

The V and J genes are TRBV5-1 and TRBJ1-1, with D possibly TRBD1 on 5 matching bases. The CDR3 loop spans 15 amino acids. With 4 bases removed from V and 4 bases from J, the gap between germline ends came to 17 bases. Germline-derived CDR1 and CDR2 are SGHRS and YFSETQ. CDR3 in amino acids: CASSPTAGRGTEAFF. In DNA form, the CDR3 reads TGCGCCAGCAGCCCTACCGCAGGGCGGGGCACTGAAGCTTTCTTT.

The V and J genes are TRBV19 and TRBJ1-5, with 8 bases aligning to TRBD1. The germline gives CDR1 LNHDA, CDR2 SQIVND (reference sequence). The CDR3 spans 17 residues. After removal of 4 bases from V and 2 bases from J, the junction contained 10 bases not matched to a gene. CDR3: CASSRTGGIDGNQPQHF. The CDR3 DNA reads TGTGCCAGTAGTAGAACAGGGGGAATAGACGGCAATCAGCCCCAGCATTTT.

The chain uses TRBV6-1 and TRBJ2-7; D is uncertain. The CDR3 has 11 residues. Germline CDR1 is MNHNS and CDR2 is SASEGT. V lost 8 bases and J lost 2, with 7 bases in between. CDR3 protein: CASRAPYEQYF. In nucleotides, the CDR3 is TGTGCCAGCCGGGCACCCTACGAGCAGTACTTC.

The CDR3 sequence: CASRPSGTPNREQYF. In DNA form, the CDR3 reads TGTGCCAGCAGACCCTCCGGGACTCCCAATCGCGAGCAGTACTTC. J is TRBJ2-7 and V is TRBV28; TRBD2 might be the D (6 bases). Per germline, CDR1 MDHEN and CDR2 SYDVKM. The CDR3 is 15 amino acids. Trimming cost V 6 bases and J 6 bases, with 21 bases left between them. Full variable domain (outside the CDR3, taken from reference TRBV28 and TRBJ2-7): DVKVTQSSRYLVKRTGEKVFLECVQDMDHENMFWYRQDPGLGLRLIYFSYDVKMKEKGDIPEGYSVSREKKERFSLILESASTNQTSMYLCASRPSGTPNREQYFGPGTRLTVT.